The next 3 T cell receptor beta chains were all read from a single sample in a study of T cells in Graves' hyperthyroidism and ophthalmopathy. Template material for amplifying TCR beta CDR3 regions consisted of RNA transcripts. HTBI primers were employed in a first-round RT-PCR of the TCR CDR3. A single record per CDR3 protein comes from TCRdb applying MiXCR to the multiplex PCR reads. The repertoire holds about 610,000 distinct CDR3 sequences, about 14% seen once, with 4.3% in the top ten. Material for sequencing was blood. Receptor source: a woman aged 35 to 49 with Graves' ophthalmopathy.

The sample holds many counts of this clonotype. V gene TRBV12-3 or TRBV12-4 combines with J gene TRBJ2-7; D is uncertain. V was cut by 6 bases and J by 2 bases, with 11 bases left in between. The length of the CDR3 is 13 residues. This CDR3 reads CASRPTSTYEQYF. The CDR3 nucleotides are TGTGCCAGCAGGCCGACCTCAACCTACGAGCAGTACTTC.

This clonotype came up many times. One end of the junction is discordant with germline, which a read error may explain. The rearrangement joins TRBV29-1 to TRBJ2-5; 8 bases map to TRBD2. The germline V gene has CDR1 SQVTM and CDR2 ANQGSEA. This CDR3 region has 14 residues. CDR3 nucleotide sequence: TGCGGCGTTACAACTAGCGGATATCAAGAGACCCAGTACTTC. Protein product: CGVTTSGYQETQYF.

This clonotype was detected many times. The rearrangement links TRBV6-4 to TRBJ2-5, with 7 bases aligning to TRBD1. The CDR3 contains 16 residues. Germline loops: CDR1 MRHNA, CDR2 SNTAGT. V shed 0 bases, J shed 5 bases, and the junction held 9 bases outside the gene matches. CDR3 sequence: CASSDSYRGAGETQYF. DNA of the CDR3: TGTGCCAGCAGTGACTCTTACAGGGGTGCCGGGGAGACCCAGTACTTC.